This T cell receptor beta chain was captured by sequencing in a study of cytomegalovirus exposure and HLA in healthy donors (dated by TCRdb to the late 2010s). The study in broad terms: In an earlier analysis of about 560 of the donors, 276 Gb of sequence data and 120 million or so unique TCR beta sequences from 150 million to 200 million T cells were reported. Donor age, sex, ethnicity and CMV serostatus were compiled together with the repertoire data. Genome-wide SNP genotypes for about three fifths of the roughly 700 donors were used in a later genetic analysis, which treated that subset as a discovery cohort. To predict cytomegalovirus infection status, the study combined high-throughput TCR immunosequencing, statistical association of individual TCRs with disease status, and machine learning. Because of strong linkage in the cohort, four or five DR-DQ haplotypes were treated as single units for association and clustering. About 300 gigabases of sequencing data and roughly 90 million unique TCR sequences were included in an early release covering several hundred HLA-typed donors. Every discovery cohort repertoire had been produced on one sequencing platform. A later analysis re-examined previously published TCR beta repertoires from 610 or so donors and added high-resolution HLA genotyping to investigate patterns of TCR occurrence. Class I and class II HLA loci were covered by the typing at four-digit resolution. The study used immunosequencing to profile the T cell repertoires of several hundred subjects and linked those repertoires to cytomegalovirus serostatus. Across some 400 genotyped donors of the cohort, an average of about 250,000 unique TCR beta nucleotide sequences per donor were sequenced, and about a sixth of those sequences were non-productive. The study aimed to test whether cataloging public T cell receptors could reveal signatures of past pathogen exposure. Of the roughly 390 genotyped donors, roughly 80% fell in the genetic ancestry cluster associated with self-reported Caucasian donors. The number of typed donors differed by locus: about 620-640 for A, B, C, DRB1 and DQB1; 522 for DQA1; around 610 for DPA1; and roughly 470 for DPB1. In the later analysis, no new phenotypic data were used to find candidate immune exposures; instead, reliance was placed on TCR beta sequences and their occurrence across donors. A separate validation cohort of 100 to 150 different subjects was used in addition to the roughly 720-subject first cohort. An earlier analysis of approximately 500 of the donors applied high-throughput TCR beta sequencing to assess whether each TCR beta V gene segment acted as functional or pseudogenic. Paper-wide results and their limitations: According to a later analysis, TCR association rates differed among HLA loci, with DRB1 alleles showing the most associated TCRs and HLA-C alleles showing the fewest. A few of the identified cytomegalovirus-associated TCR beta chains were confirmed in vitro to be specific for cytomegalovirus antigens. In a later genetic analysis, fewer N-insertions in productive TCRs were reported among donors in an Asian-associated ancestry cluster than the roughly 700-donor mean. The 87-base-pair reads could not distinguish some IMGT-functional V segments, including TRBV6-2 and TRBV6-3, so those segments were excluded. Because HLA typing was unavailable for some donors at each locus, only the typed subset was used in association tests. Linkage disequilibrium might explain the correlated functional status among segregating V segments, but an unknown experimental factor could not be ruled out. According to the authors, the approach could potentially be generalized to other disease states and immunological phenotypes. A later analysis found that most CMV-associated TCR beta chains appeared HLA-restricted, with HLA associations seemingly driven largely by CMV exposure. In the study, approximately 160 TCR beta chains were listed as associated with cytomegalovirus. A group of highly shared sequence variants was considered likely to be a technical artifact of the sequencing pipeline. In a later analysis, HLA-associated TCR beta chains were found to be more clonally expanded and to have lower generation probabilities than equally common non-associated chains. The cohort was sequenced for TCR beta chains only, and without alpha or paired-chain data the features that could be detected were limited. Strong co-occurrence of HLA alleles, especially DR and DQ, made assigning TCR associations to individual alleles difficult. In a later analysis, some 18,000 TCR beta sequences were associated with specific HLA alleles at a false discovery rate of 0.05. The classifier was reported to diagnose cytomegalovirus status with high specificity and sensitivity in both the original cohort and the validation cohort. Roughly uniform sequencing depth across donors was assumed in presence/absence analyses, although this assumption may not hold. Several of the top co-occurrence clusters appeared to be linked to parvovirus B19, influenza, CMV and Epstein-Barr virus, according to a later analysis. Most TCR sequences were observed very rarely across donors, whereas some public TCRs were present in many individuals. In an earlier analysis of over 550 of the donors, most TCR beta V segments were observed in productive rearrangements about 87% or about 30% of the time, broadly matching IMGT annotations. V-gene and J-gene trimming of TCR beta chains was associated with a missense DCLRE1C variant in a later genetic analysis, and the association was replicated in an independent cohort. A further reported finding was that TCR beta sequences accurately predicted the HLA-A and HLA-B alleles for most subjects in the first cohort. Because counts were too low, some 16 rarely observed V segments, including chromosome 9 orphons, were excluded from the earlier analysis of 587 of the donors. The only immune exposure information available for the cohort was CMV serostatus.

With regard to this clone: Its cognate antigen has yet to be identified. Base-call qualities are not available, and no considerably larger clone is one nucleotide away.

The CDR3 spans 15 residues, from the cysteine through the phenylalanine. The read is trimmed to its CDR3 DNA, 45 bases read in frame from base 1. CDR1 SGHRS and CDR2 YFSETQ are derived from the germline V gene. The V end gives up 4 bases and the J end 0 bases, leaving 6 bases in the junction not matched to a gene. The library was prepared using the immunoSEQ multiplex PCR assay. For the multiplex PCR, a mixture combining 60 forward primers for TCR Vbeta segments and 13 reverse primers for TCR Jbeta segments was used. The CDR3 region of rearranged TCR beta genes was amplified from genomic DNA by a multiplex PCR assay. The amplified TCR beta libraries were sequenced on the Illumina HiSeq System as 87-base-pair reads. The authors processed their data as follows. A later analysis counted about 76 million unique TCR beta chains across the 550 to 750 repertoires, and about 10 million of these chains were shared by at least two donors. A nearest-neighbor algorithm error-corrected the raw reads and collapsed the reads into unique sequences, merging closely related sequences to remove PCR and sequencing errors. To assign V, D and J gene segments, CDR3 sequences were aligned to IMGT reference sequences. Each retained sequence needed at least a six-nucleotide match to both a V gene segment and a J gene segment. A rearrangement was called productive if the CDR3 had no stop codons and remained in frame with V and J, and every other rearrangement was called non-productive. Following IMGT convention, CDR3 was defined as the stretch from the second conserved V-encoded cysteine up to the conserved J-encoded phenylalanine. The earlier analysis of about 560 of the donors excluded any sequence lacking an unambiguous match to a single V gene segment. In an earlier analysis of almost 600 of the donors, a V segment was called functional when productive rearrangements were above 56.7%, and segregating when the standard deviation between donors exceeded 5%. A statistical classification framework was built for diagnosing cytomegalovirus status from the catalog of TCR beta chain sequences. In a later analysis, TCR nucleotide sequences were compared against IMGT/GENE-DB human TR gene sequences so that V and J genes could be assigned. In a later analysis, CDR3 sequences and most-parsimonious VDJ recombination scenarios were assigned using the TCRdist pipeline. A later analysis defined each TCR beta chain by its CDR3 amino acid sequence plus V-gene family, and excluded reads lacking a unique V-gene family. As a way to deal with suspected cross-contamination and a sequencing artifact, a later analysis dropped hundreds of nucleotide sequences that were highly shared and had low generation probability. In a later analysis, a clonal expansion index was calculated for each public chain from normalized within-repertoire ranks of inferred template counts. In a later analysis, generation probabilities were computed with a VDJ recombination model fitted to out-of-frame rearrangements, and the resulting probabilities were checked against IGoR. Hypergeometric tests were used in a later analysis to score TCR-TCR, TCR-HLA and TCR-CMV co-occurrence, with a repertoire-size bias correction applied to the TCR pairs. False discovery rates were estimated in a later analysis by permuting HLA or CMV assignments 20 times. A later analysis grouped co-occurring TCRs with DBSCAN, adding TCRdist sequence similarity when clustering within HLA-allele-positive subsets. Repertoires with fewer than 30,000 or more than 120,000 public chains, plus five repertoires with anomalous nucleotide sharing, were excluded from co-occurrence clustering. Not all clones reach the TCRdb copy of this immuneACCESS table, which keeps in-frame sequences only. Checked studies attribute under half of the gap to unresolved V genes and leave the rest unexplained. That table furnishes V, J and clone size, whereas the DNA furnished D and trimming. Across this sample there are about 130,000 clones, with around 80% seen only once. Of the sample, 3% to 4% is held by the ten largest clones.

The cohort consisted of fewer than 700 healthy bone marrow donors. At the time of sampling, every cohort member was nominally healthy, though immune exposures that went unrecorded were likely present. The donor tested CMV seronegative, placing the donor among the approximately 400 seronegative members of the cohort. A peripheral blood sample was provided by each donor, and peripheral blood mononuclear cells were used for TCR beta sequencing. The Qiagen DNeasy Blood Extraction Kit was used to extract genomic DNA from the blood cell samples. The clonotype comes from a woman in her thirties or forties in good health and CMV-seronegative. This sequence uses TRBV5-1 and TRBJ1-1; TRBD1 fits 7 bases in the junction. The sample consisted of PBMCs. The bases are TGCGCCAGCAGCCCGGGACAGCTAGTGAACACTGAAGCTTTCTTT. The translation is CASSPGQLVNTEAFF. The CDR3, completed at both ends by the reference TRBV5-1 and TRBJ1-1 genes, gives the full variable domain KAGVTQTPRYLIKTRGQQVTLSCSPISGHRSVSWYQQTPGQGLQFLFEYFSETQRNKGNFPGRFSGRQFSNSRSEMNVSTLELGDSALYLCASSPGQLVNTEAFFGQGTRLTVV.